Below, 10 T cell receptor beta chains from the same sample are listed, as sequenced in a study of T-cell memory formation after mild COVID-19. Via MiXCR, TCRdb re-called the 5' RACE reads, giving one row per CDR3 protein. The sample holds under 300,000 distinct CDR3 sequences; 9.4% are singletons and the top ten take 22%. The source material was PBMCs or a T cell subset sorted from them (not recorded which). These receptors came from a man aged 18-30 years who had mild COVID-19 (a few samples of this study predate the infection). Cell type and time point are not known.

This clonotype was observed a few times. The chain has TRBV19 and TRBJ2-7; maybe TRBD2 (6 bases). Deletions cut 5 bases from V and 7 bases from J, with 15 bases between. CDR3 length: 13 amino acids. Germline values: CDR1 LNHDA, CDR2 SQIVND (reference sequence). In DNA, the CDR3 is TGTGCCAGTAGTCTCCAGCTCCGGGGGGAGCAGTACTTC. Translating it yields CASSLQLRGEQYF.

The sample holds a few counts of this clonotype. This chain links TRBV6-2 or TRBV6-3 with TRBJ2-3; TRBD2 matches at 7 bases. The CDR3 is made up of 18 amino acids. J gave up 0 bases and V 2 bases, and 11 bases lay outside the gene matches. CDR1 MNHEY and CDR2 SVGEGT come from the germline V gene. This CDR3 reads CASSYGLLRENSTDTQYF. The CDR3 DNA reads TGTGCCAGCAGTTACGGGCTCTTGCGGGAGAATAGCACAGATACGCAGTATTTT.

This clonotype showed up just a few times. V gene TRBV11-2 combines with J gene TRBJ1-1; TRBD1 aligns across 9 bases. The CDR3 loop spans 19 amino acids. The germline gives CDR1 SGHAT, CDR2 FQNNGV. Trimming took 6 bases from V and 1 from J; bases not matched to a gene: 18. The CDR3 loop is CASRDLQIRDRVGNTEAFF. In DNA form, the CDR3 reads TGTGCCAGCAGAGACCTCCAAATTCGGGACAGGGTGGGGAACACTGAAGCTTTCTTT.

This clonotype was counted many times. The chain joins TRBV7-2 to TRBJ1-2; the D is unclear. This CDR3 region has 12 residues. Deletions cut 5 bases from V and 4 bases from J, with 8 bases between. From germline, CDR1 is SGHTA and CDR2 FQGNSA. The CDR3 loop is CASSPGRYGYTF. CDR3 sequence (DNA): TGTGCCAGCAGCCCGGGTCGCTATGGCTACACCTTC.

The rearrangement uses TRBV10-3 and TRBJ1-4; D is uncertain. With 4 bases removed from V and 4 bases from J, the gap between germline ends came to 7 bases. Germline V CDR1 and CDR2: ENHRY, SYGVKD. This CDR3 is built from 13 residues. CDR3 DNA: TGTGCCATCAGTGGGATCTTTAATGAAAAACTGTTTTTT. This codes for CAISGIFNEKLFF.

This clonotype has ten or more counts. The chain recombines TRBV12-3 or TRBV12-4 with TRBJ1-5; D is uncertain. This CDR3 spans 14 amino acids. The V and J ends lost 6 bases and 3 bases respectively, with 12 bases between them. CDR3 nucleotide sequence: TGTGCCAGCAGAAACGGGATCCTCAATCAGCCCCAGCATTTT. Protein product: CASRNGILNQPQHF.

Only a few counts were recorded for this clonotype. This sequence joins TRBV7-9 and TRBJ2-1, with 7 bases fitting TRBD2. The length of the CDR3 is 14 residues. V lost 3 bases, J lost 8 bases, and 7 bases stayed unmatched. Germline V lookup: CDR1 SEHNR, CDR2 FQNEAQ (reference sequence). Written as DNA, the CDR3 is TGTGCCAGCAGCTTTCTTGCGGCGGGGGATGAGCAGTTCTTC. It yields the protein CASSFLAAGDEQFF.

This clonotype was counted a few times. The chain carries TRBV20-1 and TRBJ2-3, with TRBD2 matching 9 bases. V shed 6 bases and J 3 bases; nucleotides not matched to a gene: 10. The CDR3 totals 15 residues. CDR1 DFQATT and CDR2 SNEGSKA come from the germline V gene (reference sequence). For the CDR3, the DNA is TGCAGTGCAACCCGTCTTGCGGGGGGGACAGATACGCAGTATTTT. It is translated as CSATRLAGGTDTQYF.

Here the CDR3 reads CASSPVGGRDPGELFF. Written as DNA, the CDR3 is TGTGCCAGCAGTCCCGTAGGGGGTCGGGATCCCGGGGAGCTGTTTTTT. The rearrangement joins TRBV12-3 or TRBV12-4 to TRBJ2-2; possible D gene TRBD1, 6 bases. The CDR3 length is 16 residues. V was cut by 5 bases and J by 6 bases, with 19 bases left in between.

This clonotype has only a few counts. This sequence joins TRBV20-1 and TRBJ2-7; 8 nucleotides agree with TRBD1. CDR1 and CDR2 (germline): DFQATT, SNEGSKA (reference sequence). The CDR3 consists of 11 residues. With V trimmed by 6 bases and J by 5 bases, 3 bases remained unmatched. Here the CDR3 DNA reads TGCAGTGCCAGGACAGGGAACGAGCAGTACGTC. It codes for CSARTGNEQYV.